Following are 4 T cell receptor beta chains from one sample sequenced in a study of CXCR3-negative and CXCR3-positive naive CD8 T cells. The libraries of TRB cDNA were prepared using 5' RACE with UMI labels. TCRdb reworked the 5' RACE reads into one entry per CDR3 protein, no DNA. The specimen's table records several thousand distinct CDR3 sequences. The sequencing sample was made of naive CXCR3- CD8+ T cells from blood. Subset given: CD45RO-CCR7+CD27+CD95- naive CD8+ T cells lacking CXCR3 (TNR3-). The receptors shown here come from a human donor in good health. Some clones in this sample may be carry-over from other donors' samples.

The chain couples TRBV2 to TRBJ2-3; TCRdb picks TRBD2, but there is no DNA to check that call. The CDR3 spans 16 residues. Germline values: CDR1 SNHLY, CDR2 FYNNEI. CDR3 sequence reads: CASSEAWLARKDTQYF.

This clonotype shows up as medium-sized by frequency. The rearrangement links TRBV3-1 to TRBJ2-7. The CDR3 spans 14 residues. From germline, CDR1 is LGHDT and CDR2 YNNKEL (reference sequence). CDR3 loop: CASSQKSRPYEQYF.

This chain uses TRBV7-6 with TRBJ2-3; there is no DNA to check the TCRdb D call of TRBD2. CDR1 is SGHVS, CDR2 FNYEAQ, per germline. This CDR3 region has 18 residues. CDR3 sequence reads: CASSLAIGVAGVSDTQYF.

In terms of frequency, this clonotype is medium-sized. The gene calls are TRBV29-1 and TRBJ1-2; the D call of TRBD1 rests on TCRdb alone, since no DNA is present to check it. Per the germline V gene, CDR1 is SQVTM and CDR2 is ANQGSEA. CDR3 length: 14 residues. The CDR3 here is CSVADWTGNYGYTF.